This is a list of T cell receptor beta chains from one sample in a study of blood T cell repertoires in COVID-19. TCRdb's copy holds only in-frame clones and misses some; the assay was immunoSEQ multiplex PCR. The table shows approximately 110,000 clones, with approximately 80% occurring only once. Input material: peripheral blood. The receptors here all came from a woman in her seventies with acute or convalescent COVID-19. The CDR3 runs from the conserved cysteine through the conserved F or W. The D gene is left open where the match is weak. Clone size, where shown, is once, few, many, or a class for clones that have expanded.

j_call clone_size d_call v_call cdr3_nt cdr3_aa
TRBJ2-7 . TRBD2 TRBV10-2 TGCGCCAGCGGCACTAGCGGGAGGGCCCCCTACGAGCAGTACTTC CASGTSGRAPYEQYF
TRBJ1-1 few . TRBV18 TGTGCCAGCTCACCACCAGGGGCTTACACTGAAGCTTTCTTT CASSPPGAYTEAFF
TRBJ2-2 . TRBD2 TRBV7-2 TGTGCCAGCAGCTTAGGACTAGCGGGAGGGCCGGACGGGGAGCTGTTTTTT CASSLGLAGGPDGELFF
TRBJ2-7 . TRBD1 TRBV6-5 TGTGCCAGCAGTTACGGCCCTGGGACAGGCCCCTACGAGCAGTACTTC CASSYGPGTGPYEQYF
TRBJ1-5 . . TRBV6-1 TGTGCCAGCAGTGAAGGGGGGGGGTATAGCAATCAGCCCCAGCATTTT CASSEGGGYSNQPQHF
TRBJ2-3 few . TRBV9 TGTGCCAGCAGCGTAGGGGGACTTCGCACAGATACGCAGTATTTT CASSVGGLRTDTQYF
TRBJ1-2 . . TRBV6-1 TGTGCCAGCAGTGAAGGTCAGGGAGGCTATGGCTACACCTTC CASSEGQGGYGYTF
TRBJ1-4 once TRBD1 TRBV3-1/TRBV3-2 TGTGCCAGCAGCCAAGGTGGGACAGGCGCTGAAAAACTGTTTTTT CASSQGGTGAEKLFF
TRBJ2-5 . . TRBV7-8 TGTGCCAGCAGCCCCCGAGAGACCCAGTACTTC CASSPRETQYF
TRBJ2-3 few TRBD1 TRBV3-1/TRBV3-2 TGTGCCAGCAGAAGTCTCGGGACAGTCGGAGATACGCAGTATTTT CASRSLGTVGDTQYF
TRBJ1-1 . TRBD1 TRBV3-1/TRBV3-2 TGTGCCAGCAGTGGACAGGGTGAGATTGCTTTCTTT CASSGQGEIAFF
TRBJ2-3 . . TRBV7-9 TGTGCCAGCAGCTCCCGACTAAATACGCAGTATTTT CASSSRLNTQYF
TRBJ2-5 . . TRBV6-6 TGTGCCAGCAGTTTTCTCGGGGGAGAGACCCAGTACTTC CASSFLGGETQYF
TRBJ1-6 . . TRBV9 TGTGCCAGCAGCGCGAGTCTGGATTCACCCCTCCACTTT CASSASLDSPLHF
TRBJ1-5 . . TRBV10-3 TGTGCCATCAGTGGGGCAGGGTTGAGCAATCAGCCCCAGCATTTT CAISGAGLSNQPQHF
TRBJ1-2 . . TRBV2 TGTGCCAGCAGTGAAAACTCAGGGAGGTATGGCTACACCTTC CASSENSGRYGYTF
TRBJ2-1 once TRBD2 TRBV9 TGTGCCAGCAGCGTAGACGGGACACCGGGAGGGAATGAGCAGTTCTTC CASSVDGTPGGNEQFF
TRBJ1-5 . . TRBV6-2/TRBV6-3 TGTGCCAGCAGTCTCGCAGGGAATCAGCCCCAGCATTTT CASSLAGNQPQHF
TRBJ2-1 . TRBD2 TRBV6-1 TGTGCCAGCAGTGAAGACGGGAGGGCCTACAATGAGCAGTTCTTC CASSEDGRAYNEQFF
TRBJ1-1 few . TRBV6-1 TGTGCCAGCAGTGAAAACCCGGGCACTGAAGCTTTCTTT CASSENPGTEAFF
TRBJ1-1 . . TRBV19 TGTGCCAGTAACTGGGCAGGCTCAGGGACTGAAGCTTTCTTT CASNWAGSGTEAFF
TRBJ2-7 . TRBD2 TRBV28 TGTGCCAGCAAGCGCGGGAGCGGCTACGAGCAGTACTTC CASKRGSGYEQYF
TRBJ2-7 once TRBD1 TRBV28 TGTGCCAGCAGTTCCCCCGGGACAGATAGATACGAGCAGTACTTC CASSSPGTDRYEQYF
TRBJ1-1 . TRBD1 TRBV19 TGTGCCAGTACTCCCGACAGGGAAACTGAAGCTTTCTTT CASTPDRETEAFF
TRBJ1-3 few . TRBV13 TGTGCCAGCAGCTTCTCTACAGGGTCCGGAAACACCATATATTTT CASSFSTGSGNTIYF
TRBJ1-1 . . TRBV7-9 TGTGCCAGCAGCTTACCCCAGAATGAAGCTTTCTTT CASSLPQNEAFF
TRBJ1-1 . TRBD1 TRBV6-5 TGTGCCAGCAGTTACTGGGCAGGGGGTGACACTGAAGCTTTCTTT CASSYWAGGDTEAFF
TRBJ1-1 once . TRBV5-1 TGCGCCAGCAGCTTGGCAGTGAACACTGAAGCTTTCTTT CASSLAVNTEAFF
TRBJ2-5 . TRBD2 TRBV5-4 TGTGCCAGCAGCTTCAGCGGGATAGAGACCCAGTACTTC CASSFSGIETQYF
TRBJ1-5 few TRBD1 TRBV3-1/TRBV3-2 TGTGCCAGCAGCCAAGGGGAGGGGACAGGGGGAAGGCAGCCCCAGCATTTT CASSQGEGTGGRQPQHF
TRBJ2-3 . . TRBV29-1 TGCAGCGTTGTGAGGGTCACAGATACGCAGTATTTT CSVVRVTDTQYF
TRBJ2-2 . TRBD2 TRBV6-8 TGTGCCAGCAGTTACGAGACTAGCGGGAGAACTGGGGAGCTGTTTTTT CASSYETSGRTGELFF
TRBJ1-2 . . TRBV28 TGTGCCAGCAGTTTATCGGGTGAAATCTATGGCTACACCTTC CASSLSGEIYGYTF
TRBJ1-6 . . TRBV2 TGTGCCAGCACCCTACAGGTTACCAATTCACCCCTCCACTTT CASTLQVTNSPLHF
TRBJ2-5 . TRBD1 TRBV15 TGTGCCACCAGTGGACAGGGGAGAGAGACCCAGTACTTC CATSGQGRETQYF
TRBJ2-3 . TRBD2 TRBV18 TGTGCCAGCTCTCTTGGACTAGCGGCTGAGATGGATACGCAGTATTTT CASSLGLAAEMDTQYF
TRBJ2-2 . TRBD1 TRBV9 TGTGCCAGCATGAGGGGGCACACCGGGGAGCTGTTTTTT CASMRGHTGELFF
TRBJ2-2 . . TRBV18 TGTGCCAGCTCACCTCGGGAAGCCGGGGAGCTGTTTTTT CASSPREAGELFF
TRBJ1-6 . TRBD1 TRBV5-1 TGCGCCAGCAGTACGGAGGGGACAGGGATAAATAATTCACCCCTCCACTTT CASSTEGTGINNSPLHF
TRBJ1-4 . . TRBV9 TGTGCCAGCAGCAGACGACCCGCCGCAGGCGCTGAAAAACTGTTTTTT CASSRRPAAGAEKLFF
TRBJ1-5 . . TRBV2 TGTGCCAGCAGTGTGGCAGGGGCCAATCAGCCCCAGCATTTT CASSVAGANQPQHF
TRBJ2-1 . . TRBV3-1/TRBV3-2 TGTGCCAGCCGAAGAGGGCCAGAACCCTACAATGAGCAGTTCTTC CASRRGPEPYNEQFF
TRBJ1-4 . TRBD1 TRBV5-1 TGCGCCAGCAGCTGGACAGGGGAAGAAAAACTGTTTTTT CASSWTGEEKLFF
TRBJ1-2 few . TRBV18 TGTGCCAGCTCACCACTTGACAGTCTCGGCTACACCTTC CASSPLDSLGYTF
TRBJ1-3 . . TRBV19 TGTGCCAGTAGTATTGAGGGCACCTCTGGAAACACCATATATTTT CASSIEGTSGNTIYF
TRBJ2-7 . TRBD1 TRBV7-8 TGTGCCAGCAGCTTAGGGGGACAGGGGGCCTACGAGCAGTACTTC CASSLGGQGAYEQYF
TRBJ2-7 once TRBD2 TRBV2 TGTGCCAGCGCGGCGGGAGGAGACTTGGGGCAGTACTTC CASAAGGDLGQYF
TRBJ1-2 . TRBD1 TRBV29-1 TGCAGCGTCCTGACAGGGGGAAACTATGGCTACACCTTC CSVLTGGNYGYTF
TRBJ1-3 . . TRBV15 TGTGCCACCAGCAGAGATCGGCCGGGCTCTGGAAACACCATATATTTT CATSRDRPGSGNTIYF